This TCR beta chain stems from a study of blood T cell repertoires in COVID-19. Trimming pared 5 bases from V and 2 bases from J, leaving 19 bases between. Germline V gene sequence: CDR1 ENHRY, CDR2 SYGVKD. CDR3 size: 16 residues. The repertoire was sequenced with immunoSEQ multiplex PCR; TCRdb's copy has only in-frame clones and lacks some. The table has 300,000 to 450,000 clones, roughly 77% seen once; the top ten hold about 1.2%. V usage is TRBV10-3 and J usage is TRBJ2-7; tentatively, D is TRBD1 (6 bases). This sequence originates from a human donor with acute or convalescent COVID-19. The donor label of this sample is uncertain. Sequencing was done on a sample of peripheral blood. This CDR3 is CAISRNPPNRAYEQYF. The CDR3 coding sequence is TGTGCCATCAGTCGGAACCCCCCGAACAGGGCCTACGAGCAGTACTTC.